This record covers a single T cell receptor beta chain. These data come from a study of blood T cell repertoires in COVID-19. V lost 8 bases, J lost 4 bases, and 18 bases lay in between. The germline V gene has CDR1 SGHVS and CDR2 FQNEAQ. The CDR3 totals 15 residues. Patients from Seattle were sampled longitudinally, starting during active infection. As processed by the authors: Amplification of reference gene primers was used by the study to estimate nucleated cell counts. The repertoire was sequenced with immunoSEQ multiplex PCR; TCRdb's copy has only in-frame clones and lacks some. From that table come the V and J calls and clone size; the DNA was used to work out D and trimming. The data show around 270,000 clones, more than 75% seen once.

Material for sequencing was peripheral blood. The V and J genes are TRBV7-8 and TRBJ2-1; possible D gene TRBD2, 6 bases. The source of this sequence is a woman aged 55-70 years with COVID-19, enrolled during active disease. The CDR3 DNA follows: TGTGCCAGCTTACATCTCGGGAGAGGATACAATGAGCAGTTCTTC. It yields the protein CASLHLGRGYNEQFF.